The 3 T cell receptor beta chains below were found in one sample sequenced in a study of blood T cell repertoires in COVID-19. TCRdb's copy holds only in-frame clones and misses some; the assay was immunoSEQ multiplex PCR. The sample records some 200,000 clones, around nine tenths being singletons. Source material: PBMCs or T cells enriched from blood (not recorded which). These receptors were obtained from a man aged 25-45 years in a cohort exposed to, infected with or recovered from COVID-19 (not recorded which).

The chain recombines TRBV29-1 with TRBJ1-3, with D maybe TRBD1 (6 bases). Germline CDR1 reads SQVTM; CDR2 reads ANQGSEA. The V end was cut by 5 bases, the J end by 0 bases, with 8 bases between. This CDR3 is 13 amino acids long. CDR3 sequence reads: CSVYRDSGNTIYF. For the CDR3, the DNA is TGCAGCGTTTACAGGGACTCTGGAAACACCATATATTTT.

The CDR3 DNA follows: TGTGCCAGCTCACCGGGACAGCGGGAGACCCAGTACTTC. Encoded protein: CASSPGQRETQYF. This chain links TRBV18 with TRBJ2-5, with 7 bases that match TRBD1. V shed 3 bases, J shed 5 bases, and the junction held 3 bases outside the gene matches. Germline V gives CDR1 KGHSH, CDR2 LQKENI. CDR3 size: 13 residues.

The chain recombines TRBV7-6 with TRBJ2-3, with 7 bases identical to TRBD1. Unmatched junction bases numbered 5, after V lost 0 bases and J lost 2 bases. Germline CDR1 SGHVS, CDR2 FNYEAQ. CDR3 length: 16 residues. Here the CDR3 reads CASSLARGLDTDTQYF. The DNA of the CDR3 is TGTGCCAGCAGCTTAGCGAGGGGGCTGGACACAGATACGCAGTATTTT.